This T cell receptor (beta chain) was sequenced during a study of CD8+ T cells in alopecia areata. Study-level information: The drug, oral tofacitinib, was given to treated patients at 5 to 10 mg twice daily. Study-level results: Among the top 100, expanded CD8+ clones were significantly decreased by tofacitinib, as was scalp clonality.

A note on this clone: The antigen is undetermined.

Trimming removed 4 bases at V and 4 bases at J, with 14 bases between. Germline-derived CDR1 and CDR2 are SGHRS and YFSETQ. The length of the CDR3 is 14 residues. Treatment described: oral pan-JAK inhibitor, 5-10 mg twice daily. Alopecia areata patients provided lesional scalp punch biopsies and peripheral blood, both collected for the study. Following extraction, RNA underwent reverse transcription to cDNA, which served as the sequencing template. The table came from immunoSEQ multiplex PCR; TCRdb's copy has only in-frame clones and leaves some out. The data show about 270,000 clones, about 60% seen once.

The clonotype comes from a human donor with alopecia areata. The rearrangement uses TRBV5-1 and TRBJ1-1, with unresolved D. The sequencing used CD4+ T cells sorted from blood, collected around week 54, from a patient treated with tofacitinib. Written as DNA, the CDR3 is TGCGCCAGCAGCCTGGTAGCGGGATCCACTGAAGCTTTCTTT. This encodes CASSLVAGSTEAFF.